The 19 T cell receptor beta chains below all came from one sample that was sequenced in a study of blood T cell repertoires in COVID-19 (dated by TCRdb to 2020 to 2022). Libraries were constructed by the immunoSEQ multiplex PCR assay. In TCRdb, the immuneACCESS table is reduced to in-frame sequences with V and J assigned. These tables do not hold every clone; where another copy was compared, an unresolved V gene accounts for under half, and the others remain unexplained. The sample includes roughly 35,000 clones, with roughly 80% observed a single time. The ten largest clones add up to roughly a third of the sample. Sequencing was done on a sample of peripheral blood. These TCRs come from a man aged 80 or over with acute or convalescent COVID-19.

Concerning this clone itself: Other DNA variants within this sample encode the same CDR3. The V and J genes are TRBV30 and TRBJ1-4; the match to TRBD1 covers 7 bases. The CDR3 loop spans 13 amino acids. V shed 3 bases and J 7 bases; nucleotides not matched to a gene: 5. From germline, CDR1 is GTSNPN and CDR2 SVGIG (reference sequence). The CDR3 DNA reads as TGTGCCTGGAGCGCCCAGGGGGGTGAAAAACTGTTTTTT. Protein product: CAWSAQGGEKLFF. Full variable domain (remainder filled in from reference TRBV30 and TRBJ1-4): SQTIHQWPATLVQPVGSPLSLECTVEGTSNPNLYWYRQAAGRGLQLLFYSVGIGQISSEVPQNLSASRPQDRQFILSSKKLLLSDSGFYLCAWSAQGGEKLFFGSGTQLSVL.

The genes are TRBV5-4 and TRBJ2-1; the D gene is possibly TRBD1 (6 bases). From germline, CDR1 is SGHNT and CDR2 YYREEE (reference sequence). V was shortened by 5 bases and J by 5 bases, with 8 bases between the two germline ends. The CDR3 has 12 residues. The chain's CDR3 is CASRGQNNEQFF. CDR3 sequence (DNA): TGTGCCAGCAGAGGACAGAACAATGAGCAGTTCTTC. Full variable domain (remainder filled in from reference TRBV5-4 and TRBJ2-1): ETGVTQSPTHLIKTRGQQVTLRCSSQSGHNTVSWYQQALGQGPQFIFQYYREEENGRGNFPPRFSGLQFPNYSSELNVNALELDDSALYLCASRGQNNEQFFGPGTRLTVL.

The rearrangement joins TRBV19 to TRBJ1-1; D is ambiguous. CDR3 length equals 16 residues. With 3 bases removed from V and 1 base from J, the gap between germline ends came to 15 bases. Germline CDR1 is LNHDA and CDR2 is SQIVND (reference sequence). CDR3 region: CASSIHPGVGNTEAFF. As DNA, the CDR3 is TGTGCCAGTAGTATCCACCCAGGCGTCGGGAACACTGAAGCTTTCTTT.

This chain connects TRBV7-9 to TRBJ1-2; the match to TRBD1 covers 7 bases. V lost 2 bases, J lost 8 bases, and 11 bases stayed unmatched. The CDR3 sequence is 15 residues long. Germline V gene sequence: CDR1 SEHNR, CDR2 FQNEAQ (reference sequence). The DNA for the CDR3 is TGTGCCAGCAGCTTACTTGGACAGGAGTTTGGCGGCTACACCTTC. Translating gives CASSLLGQEFGGYTF.

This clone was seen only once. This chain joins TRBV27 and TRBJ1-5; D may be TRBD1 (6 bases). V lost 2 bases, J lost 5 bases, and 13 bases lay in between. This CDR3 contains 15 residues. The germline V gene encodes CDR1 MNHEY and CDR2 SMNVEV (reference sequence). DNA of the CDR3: TGTGCCAGCAGTTTACTAGGGGGTGTGGATCAGCCCCAGCATTTT. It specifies CASSLLGGVDQPQHF.

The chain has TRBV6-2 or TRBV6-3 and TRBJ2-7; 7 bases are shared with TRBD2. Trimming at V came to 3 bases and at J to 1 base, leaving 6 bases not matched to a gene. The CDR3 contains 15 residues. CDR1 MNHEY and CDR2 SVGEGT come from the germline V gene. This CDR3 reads CASSYGGRRSYEQYF. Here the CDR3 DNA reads TGTGCCAGCAGTTATGGCGGGAGAAGGTCCTACGAGCAGTACTTC.

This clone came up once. The CDR3 sequence is CASSPSPGQSYEQYF. CDR3 nucleotides: TGTGCCAGCAGCCCTAGTCCGGGACAGTCCTACGAGCAGTACTTC. The V and J genes are TRBV7-2 and TRBJ2-7, with 7 bases lining up with TRBD1. Germline V lookup: CDR1 SGHTA, CDR2 FQGNSA. The J segment lost 1 base and the V segment lost 5 bases, leaving 8 bases of the junction unmatched. The CDR3 is 15 residues long.

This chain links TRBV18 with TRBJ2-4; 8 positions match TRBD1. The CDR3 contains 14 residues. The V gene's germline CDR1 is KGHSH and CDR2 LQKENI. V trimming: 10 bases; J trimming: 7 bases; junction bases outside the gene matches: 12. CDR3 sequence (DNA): TGTGCCACCGGCCCGACAGGGGTACCGAACATTCAGTACTTC. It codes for CATGPTGVPNIQYF.

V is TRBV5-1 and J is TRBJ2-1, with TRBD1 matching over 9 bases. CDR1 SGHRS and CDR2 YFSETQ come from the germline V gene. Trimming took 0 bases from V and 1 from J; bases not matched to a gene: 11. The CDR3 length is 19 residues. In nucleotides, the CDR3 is TGCGCCAGCAGCTTGGAGGCACAGGGGGCCCTTAAATCCTACAATGAGCAGTTCTTC. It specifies CASSLEAQGALKSYNEQFF.

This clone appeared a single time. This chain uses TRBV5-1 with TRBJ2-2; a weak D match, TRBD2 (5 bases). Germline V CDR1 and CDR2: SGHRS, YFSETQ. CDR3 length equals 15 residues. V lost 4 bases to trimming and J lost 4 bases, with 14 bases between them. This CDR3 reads CASSKLESRTGELFF. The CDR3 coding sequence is TGCGCCAGCAGCAAACTAGAATCGCGCACCGGGGAGCTGTTTTTT.

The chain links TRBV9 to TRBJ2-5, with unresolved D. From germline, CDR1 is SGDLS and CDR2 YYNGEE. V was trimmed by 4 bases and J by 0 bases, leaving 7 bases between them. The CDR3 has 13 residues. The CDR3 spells CASSPLYQETQYF. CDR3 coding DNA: TGTGCCAGCAGCCCCCTGTACCAAGAGACCCAGTACTTC. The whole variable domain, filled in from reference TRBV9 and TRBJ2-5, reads DSGVTQTPKHLITATGQRVTLRCSPRSGDLSVYWYQQSLDQGLQFLIQYYNGEERAKGNILERFSAQQFPDLHSELNLSSLELGDSALYFCASSPLYQETQYFGPGTRLLVL.

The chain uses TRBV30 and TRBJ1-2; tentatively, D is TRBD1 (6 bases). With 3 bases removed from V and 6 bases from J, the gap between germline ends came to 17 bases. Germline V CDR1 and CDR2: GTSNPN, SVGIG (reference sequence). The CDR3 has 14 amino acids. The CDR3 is CAWSRPPRTDGYTF. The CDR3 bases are TGTGCCTGGAGCCGACCCCCCCGGACAGATGGCTACACCTTC.

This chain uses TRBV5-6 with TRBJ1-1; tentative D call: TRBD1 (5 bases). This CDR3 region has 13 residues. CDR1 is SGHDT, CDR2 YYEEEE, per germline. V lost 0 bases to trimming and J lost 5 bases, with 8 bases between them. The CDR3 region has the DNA TGTGCCAGCAGCTTGGGCAGGGTTACTGAAGCTTTCTTT. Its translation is CASSLGRVTEAFF. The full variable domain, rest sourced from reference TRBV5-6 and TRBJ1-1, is DAGVTQSPTHLIKTRGQQVTLRCSPKSGHDTVSWYQQALGQGPQFIFQYYEEEERQRGNFPDRFSGHQFPNYSSELNVNALLLGDSALYLCASSLGRVTEAFFGQGTRLTVV.

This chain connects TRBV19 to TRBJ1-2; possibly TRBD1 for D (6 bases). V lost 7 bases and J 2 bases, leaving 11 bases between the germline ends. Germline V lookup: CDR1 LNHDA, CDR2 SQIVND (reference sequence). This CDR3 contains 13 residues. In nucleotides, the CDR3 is TGTGCCAGTAACCTGGACAGCAACTATGGCTACACCTTC. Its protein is CASNLDSNYGYTF.

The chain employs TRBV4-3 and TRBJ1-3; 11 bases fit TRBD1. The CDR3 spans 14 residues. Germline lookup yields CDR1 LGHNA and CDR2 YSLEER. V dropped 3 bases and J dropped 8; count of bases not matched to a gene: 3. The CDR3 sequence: CASSQDRGLDTIYF. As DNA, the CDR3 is TGCGCCAGCAGCCAGGACAGGGGGCTTGACACCATATATTTT.

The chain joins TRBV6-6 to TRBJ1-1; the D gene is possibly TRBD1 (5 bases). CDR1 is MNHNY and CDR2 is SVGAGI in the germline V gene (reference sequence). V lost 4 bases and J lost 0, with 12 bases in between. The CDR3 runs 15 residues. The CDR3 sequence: CASSSPQQVNTEAFF. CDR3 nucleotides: TGTGCCAGCAGTTCCCCCCAACAGGTGAACACTGAAGCTTTCTTT.

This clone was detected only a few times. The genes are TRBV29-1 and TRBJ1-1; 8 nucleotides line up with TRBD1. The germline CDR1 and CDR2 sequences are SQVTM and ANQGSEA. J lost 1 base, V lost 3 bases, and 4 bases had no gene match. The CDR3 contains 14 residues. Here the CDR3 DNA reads TGCAGCGTTGACAGGGGGCGGTGGAACACTGAAGCTTTCTTT. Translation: CSVDRGRWNTEAFF.

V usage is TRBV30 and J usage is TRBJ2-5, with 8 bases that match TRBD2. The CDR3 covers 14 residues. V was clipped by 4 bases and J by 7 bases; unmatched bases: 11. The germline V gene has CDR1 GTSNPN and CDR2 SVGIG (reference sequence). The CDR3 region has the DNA TGTGCCTGGATGGTTAGCGGGATTGTTGGGACCCAGTACTTC. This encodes CAWMVSGIVGTQYF.

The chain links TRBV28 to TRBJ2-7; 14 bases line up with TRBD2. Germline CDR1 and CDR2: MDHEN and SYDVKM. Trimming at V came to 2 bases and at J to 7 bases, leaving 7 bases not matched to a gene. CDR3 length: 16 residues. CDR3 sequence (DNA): TGTGCCAGCAGTTTAAGAGGACTAGCGGGGGGTCGAGAGCAGTACTTC. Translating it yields CASSLRGLAGGREQYF.